These 29 T cell receptor beta chains share one sample of origin, sequenced in a study of T cell clonotyping in hematopoietic cell transplantation. Profiled with immunoSEQ multiplex PCR; TCRdb holds only in-frame clones, not every one. The sample contains approximately 70,000 clones, 85% to 95% of which appear only once. Material: peripheral blood mononuclear cells. The receptors stem from a man aged 45-65 years in good health. Some clones in this sample may be carry-over from other donors' samples.

The gene calls are TRBV7-9 and TRBJ2-3; no reliable D call. Trimming removed 6 bases from V and 3 bases from J, with 4 bases in between. Per the germline V gene, CDR1 is SEHNR and CDR2 is FQNEAQ (reference sequence). This CDR3 has 11 amino acids. CDR3 in DNA: TGTGCCAGCAGGTTTACAGATACGCAGTATTTT. It translates to CASRFTDTQYF. The entire variable domain, with the rest obtained from reference TRBV7-9 and TRBJ2-3, is as follows: DTGVSQNPRHKITKRGQNVTFRCDPISEHNRLYWYRQTLGQGPEFLTYFQNEAQLEKSRLLSDRFSAERPKGSFSTLEIQRTEQGDSAMYLCASRFTDTQYFGPGTRLTVL.

The CDR3 sequence: CASSSNPYRGGNSPLHF. The CDR3 DNA reads TGTGCCAGCAGTTCTAATCCTTACAGGGGGGGCAATTCACCCCTCCACTTT. The rearrangement joins TRBV7-2 to TRBJ1-6; 8 positions match TRBD1. Germline V gene sequence: CDR1 SGHTA, CDR2 FQGNSA. The CDR3 is 17 amino acids. V dropped 6 bases and J dropped 7; count of bases not matched to a gene: 14.

The chain joins TRBV29-1 to TRBJ1-1, with D unresolved. The CDR3 spans 13 residues. V was shortened by 4 bases and J by 8 bases, with 17 bases between the two germline ends. The germline gives CDR1 SQVTM, CDR2 ANQGSEA. CDR3 loop: CSVVSNSVSEAFF. DNA of the CDR3: TGCAGCGTTGTATCGAACAGCGTTTCAGAAGCTTTCTTT.

This chain uses TRBV30 with TRBJ1-2; D call uncertain. CDR1 is GTSNPN, CDR2 SVGIG, per germline (reference sequence). The CDR3 has 13 residues. V lost 2 bases and J 1 base, leaving 8 bases between the germline ends. The CDR3 DNA reads as TGTGCCTGGAGTTCGACGGATAACTATGGCTACACCTTC. Residues: CAWSSTDNYGYTF.

V and J are TRBV18 and TRBJ2-3; D is undetermined. This CDR3 region has 13 residues. Per germline, CDR1 KGHSH and CDR2 LQKENI. Deletions cut 8 bases from V and 5 bases from J, with 14 bases between. CDR3 coding DNA: TGTGCCAGCCTCGCCACAGCAGAAGATACGCAGTATTTT. It translates to CASLATAEDTQYF.

The chain recombines TRBV15 with TRBJ2-7; 14 nucleotides agree with TRBD2. The CDR3 is made up of 18 amino acids. J gave up 4 bases and V 2 bases, and 10 bases lay outside the gene matches. CDR1 is LNHNV, CDR2 YYDKDF, per germline (reference sequence). The CDR3 DNA is TGTGCCACCAGCAGACCCCTGGGACTAGCGGGAGTAATTTACGAGCAGTACTTC. Its protein is CATSRPLGLAGVIYEQYF. The complete variable domain, with remaining parts taken from reference TRBV15 and TRBJ2-7, reads DAMVIQNPRYQVTQFGKPVTLSCSQTLNHNVMYWYQQKSSQAPKLLFHYYDKDFNNEADTPDNFQSRRPNTSFCFLDIRSPGLGDTAMYLCATSRPLGLAGVIYEQYFGPGTRLTVT.

The chain joins TRBV19 to TRBJ2-2; D ambiguous. Germline V gene lookup returns CDR1 LNHDA and CDR2 SQIVND (reference sequence). V gave up 3 bases and J gave up 9 bases, with 5 bases separating them. This CDR3 is 11 amino acids long. For the CDR3, the DNA is TGTGCCAGTAGTATTCCCCGGGAGCTGTTTTTT. This encodes CASSIPRELFF.

The rearrangement joins TRBV9 to TRBJ1-5, with D perhaps TRBD1 (6 bases). CDR3 length: 14 amino acids. The germline CDR1 and CDR2 sequences are SGDLS and YYNGEE. Trimming shortened V by 0 bases and J by 5 bases, and 9 bases separated the two germline ends. For the CDR3, the DNA is TGTGCCAGCAGCGTAGCTCCAGGGGATCAGCCCCAGCATTTT. Translated: CASSVAPGDQPQHF.

The chain employs TRBV7-9 and TRBJ1-1; D is ambiguous. V was clipped by 4 bases and J by 3 bases, with 9 bases between them. CDR3 length: 13 residues. The germline gives CDR1 SEHNR, CDR2 FQNEAQ (reference sequence). The CDR3 sequence is CASSSGVYTEAFF. In DNA form, the CDR3 reads TGTGCCAGCAGCTCCGGGGTATACACTGAAGCTTTCTTT.

This chain connects TRBV5-8 to TRBJ1-1; 7 nucleotides line up with TRBD1. The CDR3 extends over 14 amino acids. With 2 bases clipped from V and 1 base from J, the junction kept 2 bases outside the gene matches. The germline CDR1 and CDR2 sequences are SGHTS and YDEGEE. This CDR3 reads CASSFRQGNTEAFF. As DNA, the CDR3 is TGTGCCAGCAGCTTTAGACAGGGGAACACTGAAGCTTTCTTT.

Here the CDR3 reads CASSSTTTPNQPQHF. CDR3 nucleotide sequence: TGTGCCAGCAGTTCCACGACAACCCCCAATCAGCCCCAGCATTTT. J is TRBJ1-5 and V is TRBV6-5, with unresolved D. The ends were cut back, 4 bases at V and 3 bases at J, with 13 bases in the middle. Germline-derived CDR1 and CDR2 are MNHEY and SVGAGI. The CDR3 loop spans 15 amino acids.

The J gene is TRBJ2-7, the V gene TRBV5-4, with D unresolved. V was cut by 0 bases and J by 2 bases, with 9 bases left in between. There are 14 residues in the CDR3. The V gene's germline CDR1 is SGHNT and CDR2 YYREEE (reference sequence). The CDR3 DNA is TGTGCCAGCAGCTTGGGTCGGGCGACCTACGAGCAGTACTTC. Protein product: CASSLGRATYEQYF.

This sequence joins TRBV1 and TRBJ2-1; the listed D gene, TRBD2, was not tested against the DNA. TRBV1 is classified as a pseudogene. The CDR3 sequence is 17 residues long. CDR3 sequence: CTSSLVPLAGVGDEQFF. CDR3 bases: TGCACCAGCAGCCTAGTACCCCTCGCGGGAGTTGGTGATGAGCAGTTCTTC.

J is TRBJ1-2 and V is TRBV11-3; 9 nucleotides line up with TRBD1. The germline V gene has CDR1 SGHNT and CDR2 YENEEA. CDR3 length: 13 residues. V lost 5 bases and J lost 10; bases outside the gene matches: 8. The CDR3 region is CASSPGTGLPYTF. CDR3 DNA: TGTGCCAGCAGCCCGGGGACAGGGCTTCCCTACACCTTC.

The V gene is TRBV5-1, the J gene TRBJ1-4, with D unresolved. The CDR3 loop spans 17 amino acids. The germline CDR1 and CDR2 sequences are SGHRS and YFSETQ. The V and J ends lost 0 bases and 0 bases respectively, with 12 bases between them. The CDR3 DNA sequence: TGCGCCAGCAGCTTGGCCGGGGTCAGTGCAACTAATGAAAAACTGTTTTTT. Encoded protein: CASSLAGVSATNEKLFF.

The V gene is TRBV30, the J gene TRBJ1-3; no clear D gene. CDR1 GTSNPN and CDR2 SVGIG come from the germline V gene (reference sequence). Trimming took 2 bases from V and 7 from J, leaving 12 bases between them. CDR3 length: 13 amino acids. For the CDR3, the DNA is TGTGCCTGGAGTTCCGCACGCCGGAACACCATATATTTT. Protein sequence: CAWSSARRNTIYF.

This sequence joins TRBV7-2 and TRBJ1-3, with TRBD1 matching 7 bases. V shed 5 bases, J shed 0 bases, and the junction held 13 bases outside the gene matches. Germline loops: CDR1 SGHTA, CDR2 FQGNSA. The CDR3 loop spans 18 amino acids. The CDR3 DNA reads as TGTGCCAGCAGCCGAGGGGGCCTCCCTTCGTTCTCTGGAAACACCATATATTTT. Encoded protein: CASSRGGLPSFSGNTIYF.

The rearrangement links TRBV10-3 to TRBJ2-2; no clear D. The V gene lost 0 bases and the J gene lost 3 bases, with 2 bases spanning the gap. Germline CDR1 is ENHRY and CDR2 is SYGVKD. This CDR3 has 13 residues. DNA for the CDR3: TGTGCCATCAGTGAGTCCGACACCGGGGAGCTGTTTTTT. Translated: CAISESDTGELFF.

The CDR3 DNA sequence: TGTGCCAGCAGTACTTCAGGGGGCTCGTCCCAGCATTTT. Its translation is CASSTSGGSSQHF. V is TRBV6-5 and J is TRBJ1-5; 8 bases map to TRBD1. The CDR3 is made up of 13 amino acids. V shed 5 bases, J shed 11 bases, and the junction held 8 bases outside the gene matches. Per germline, CDR1 MNHEY and CDR2 SVGAGI.

The V gene is TRBV7-2, the J gene TRBJ2-1; 15 nucleotides line up with TRBD2. Germline CDR1 and CDR2: SGHTA and FQGNSA. Trimming took 0 bases from V and 6 from J; bases not matched to a gene: 0. The CDR3 is 16 residues long. CDR3 loop: CASSLAGLAGGNEQFF. Written as DNA, the CDR3 is TGTGCCAGCAGCTTAGCGGGACTAGCGGGGGGCAATGAGCAGTTCTTC.

The chain is built from TRBV7-3 and TRBJ2-7, with D tentatively TRBD1 (6 bases). The CDR3 runs 17 residues. The V gene lost 1 base and the J gene lost 0 bases, with 16 bases spanning the gap. Germline CDR1 reads SGHTA; CDR2 reads FQGTGA. The CDR3 DNA sequence: TGTGCCAGCAGCTTAAGCTCCATCGGGACAAGCTCCTACGAGCAGTACTTC. It codes for CASSLSSIGTSSYEQYF.

This clone was seen only once. CDR3 amino acids: CASSLSQGASNQPQHF. In DNA, the CDR3 is TGTGCCAGCAGTCTATCACAGGGGGCGAGCAATCAGCCCCAGCATTTT. The chain links TRBV28 to TRBJ1-5; 9 bases align to TRBD1. V lost 5 bases, J lost 1 base, and 6 bases stayed unmatched. This CDR3 is built from 16 residues. Per germline, CDR1 MDHEN and CDR2 SYDVKM.

J is TRBJ2-1 and V is TRBV7-3, with D hard to call. Trimming cost V 5 bases and J 9 bases, with 17 bases left between them. CDR3 size: 14 residues. The germline V gene has CDR1 SGHTA and CDR2 FQGTGA. The CDR3 coding sequence is TGTGCCAGCAGCCCCGACTCCGTATCGGGTGAGCAGTTCTTC. The encoded protein is CASSPDSVSGEQFF.

The V and J genes are TRBV4-3 and TRBJ2-7, with TRBD2 as a possible D gene (5 bases). The CDR3 is 14 residues long. Trimming removed 2 bases from V and 2 bases from J, with 10 bases in between. The germline V gene has CDR1 LGHNA and CDR2 YSLEER. CDR3 region: CASSQWTGPYEQYF. CDR3 sequence (DNA): TGCGCCAGCAGCCAATGGACTGGCCCCTACGAGCAGTACTTC.

The chain has TRBV7-6 and TRBJ1-4; D gene ambiguous. This CDR3 comprises 16 residues. The germline V gene encodes CDR1 SGHVS and CDR2 FNYEAQ. Trimming left V 5 bases short and J 3 bases short, with 16 bases between. The CDR3 protein is CASSANPGRANEKLFF. In DNA, the CDR3 is TGTGCCAGCAGCGCCAATCCGGGAAGGGCTAATGAAAAACTGTTTTTT.

This chain links TRBV11-3 with TRBJ2-3; 8 positions match TRBD1. V gave up 5 bases and J gave up 0 bases; unmatched junction bases: 7. Germline loops: CDR1 SGHNT, CDR2 YENEEA. This CDR3 region has 16 residues. CDR3 protein: CASSERQGASTDTQYF. As DNA, the CDR3 is TGTGCCAGCAGCGAACGTCAGGGGGCTAGCACAGATACGCAGTATTTT.

The CDR3 spells CASRDYLNTGELFF. The DNA for the CDR3 is TGTGCCAGCAGGGACTACCTGAACACCGGGGAGCTGTTTTTT. The chain recombines TRBV6-1 with TRBJ2-2; the D gene is possibly TRBD2 (6 bases). The CDR3 covers 14 residues. The V end lost 6 bases, the J end lost 1 base, and 9 bases lay between the germline ends. Germline V gene lookup returns CDR1 MNHNS and CDR2 SASEGT.

The J gene is TRBJ2-1, the V gene TRBV7-6; 11 nucleotides line up with TRBD2. With V trimmed by 5 bases and J by 8 bases, 11 bases remained unmatched. Germline CDR1 SGHVS, CDR2 FNYEAQ. This CDR3 has 16 residues. For the CDR3, the DNA is TGTGCCAGCAGCCCTAGGACTAGCGGGCCGCGGGATGAGCAGTTCTTC. Protein: CASSPRTSGPRDEQFF.

V and J are TRBV7-3 and TRBJ1-5; no definite D call. V was clipped by 2 bases and J by 7 bases, with 9 bases between them. Germline loops: CDR1 SGHTA, CDR2 FQGTGA. The CDR3 length is 13 residues. The CDR3 is CASSLSPQQPQHF. In DNA form, the CDR3 reads TGTGCCAGCAGCTTATCGCCACAGCAGCCCCAGCATTTT.